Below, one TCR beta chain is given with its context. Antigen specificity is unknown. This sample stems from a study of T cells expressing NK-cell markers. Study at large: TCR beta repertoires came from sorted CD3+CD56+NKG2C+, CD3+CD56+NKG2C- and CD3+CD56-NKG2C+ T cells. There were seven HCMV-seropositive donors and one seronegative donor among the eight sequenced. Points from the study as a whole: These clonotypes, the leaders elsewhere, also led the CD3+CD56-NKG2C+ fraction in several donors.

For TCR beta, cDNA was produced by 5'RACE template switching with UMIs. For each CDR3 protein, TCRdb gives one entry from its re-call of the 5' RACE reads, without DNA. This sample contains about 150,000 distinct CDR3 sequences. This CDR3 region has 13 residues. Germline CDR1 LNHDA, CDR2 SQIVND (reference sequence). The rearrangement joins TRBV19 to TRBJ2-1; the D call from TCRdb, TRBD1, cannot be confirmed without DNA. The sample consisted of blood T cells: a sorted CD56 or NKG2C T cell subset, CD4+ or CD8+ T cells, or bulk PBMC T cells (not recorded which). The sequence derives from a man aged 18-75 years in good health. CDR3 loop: CASRRTGDNEQFF.